This record covers a single T cell receptor beta chain. Antigen unknown. The data originate from a study of a mutant IDH1 vaccine in newly diagnosed glioma. Study summary: Before enrollment, patients got radiotherapy alone, temozolomide alone, or mostly the combination. Study-wide points: There seemed to be no relation between pseudoprogression and changes in top peripheral T cell clonotypes.

TCRdb's table, derived via immunoSEQ multiplex PCR, lists solely in-frame clones and lacks some. The repertoire consists of under 40,000 clones, with roughly nine tenths occurring once and the leading ten covering roughly 2%. Germline V gene sequence: CDR1 ENHRY, CDR2 SYGVKD. The V end lost 6 bases, the J end lost 3 bases, and 8 bases lay between the germline ends. This CDR3 spans 12 amino acids. This sample's time point: week 47, end of study. One vaccine dose held 300 ug of mutant IDH1 20-mer peptide and came with topical imiquimod. Donors' newly diagnosed IDH1-mutant WHO grade 3 or 4 astrocytomas lacked nuclear ATRX.

The sequence derives from a man between 40 and 49 years old with glioma. The chain combines TRBV10-3 with TRBJ1-2; D unresolved. The sample here was PBMCs, taken from a glioma patient whose treatment included an IDH1 peptide vaccine. The CDR3 sequence: CAIRGGDYGYTF. DNA of the CDR3: TGTGCCATCAGGGGTGGTGACTATGGCTACACCTTC.